A selection of T cell receptor beta chains follows, all from one sample in a study of response to subunit inactivated influenza vaccine. Each CDR3 protein gets one entry after TCRdb re-called the RT-PCR reads with MiXCR. The sample has under 850,000 distinct CDR3 sequences, under 20% seen once; the top ten hold approximately 10%. This specimen consisted of PBMCs from blood, obtained roughly 5 days after vaccination. The receptors here all came from a man aged 45 to 65 who received an inactivated influenza vaccine. The CDR3 runs from the conserved cysteine through the conserved F or W. Each record gives: V gene, CDR3 protein.

TRBV5-1 | CASSLDDPGRYNYTF
TRBV12-3/TRBV12-4 | CASSPGQGRAGEQYF
TRBV6-5 | CASSYSSGRAEKLFF
TRBV7-9 | CASSLVTSGTYEQYF
TRBV6-5 | CASSSIQALTPDTQYF
TRBV12-3/TRBV12-4 | CASRTASYYGYTF
TRBV28 | CASSFPPLDRMGEQYF
TRBV4-3 | CASSSVKGEPYNEQFF
TRBV7-2 | CASTGSRDRAYEQYF
TRBV6-1 | CASSRLAVSTDTQYF
TRBV4-2 | CASSQGSGQTYEQYF
TRBV4-3 | CASSRGTGGNQPQHF
TRBV20-1 | CSASDQGTIQYF
TRBV29-1 | CSVDSGVGYNEQFF
TRBV7-2 | CASSPSGSSYNKQFF
TRBV5-6 | CASSSRGLAGKNYEQYF
TRBV27 | CASSFRGQGATNYGYTF
TRBV20-1 | CSAREWTGDTEAFF
TRBV29-1 | CSVEGAGEGQYF
TRBV20-1 | CSVLTPTYEQYF
TRBV28 | CGSSPGGSKVSPLHF
TRBV12-3/TRBV12-4 | CASRRRLSGNTIYF
TRBV15 | CATSRGGGPTGELFF
TRBV6-1 | CASSEGGGQETQYF
TRBV6-2/TRBV6-3 | CASGKNTGELFF
TRBV7-2 | CASSPRTSSNTGELFF
TRBV30 | CAWSLAGRPYNEQFF
TRBV5-1 | CASSLSAGEAFF
TRBV7-2 | CASSFRSGTGESPLHF
TRBV12-3/TRBV12-4 | CASRRTSGTGELFF
TRBV20-1 | CRAQGNEQFF
TRBV5-1 | CASQDATSYEQYF
TRBV20-1 | CSAITGGTEAFF
TRBV2 | CASSDAQETQYF
TRBV5-1 | CASSQQGLSSNTGELFF
TRBV20-1 | CSARDILAGTYNEQFF
TRBV6-6 | CASSPTSNQPQHF
TRBV15 | CATSRLTGLGYEQFF
TRBV7-2 | CASRPWGDTQYF
TRBV10-3 | CAIRGTGTYEQYF
TRBV18 | CASSPTVPYEQYF
TRBV4-2 | CASSQPGAGGKSNTQYF
TRBV7-2 | CASSLMTSEQFF
TRBV10-3 | CAISRMGETQYF
TRBV7-2 | CASSLVVQTYNEQFF
TRBV5-1 | CASSLEAHSNEQFF
TRBV10-3 | CAISAKDLPYEQYF
TRBV12-3/TRBV12-4 | CASSPPSGGRQPQHF
TRBV6-1 | CASRERASGSRGAYNEQFF